Below, 29 T cell receptor delta chains from the same sample are listed, as sequenced in a study of gamma-delta T cells after stem cell transplantation. TCRdb reran clone calling via CATT on the RT-PCR reads. The table records under 1,500 delta-chain clones, 1.5% to 2% of them present only once. What was sequenced was gamma-delta T cells. All receptors come from a human donor. It is not recorded whose cells these are; they may come from a transplant donor.

With respect to this clone: The protein TCRdb gives is from a much larger clone and does not agree with this DNA's translation at residue 6, likely a read error; the protein shown here comes from the DNA. This chain uses TRDV2 with TRDJ3, with 12 bases aligning to TRDD3. Looked up from germline, CDR1 is GEAIGNYY and CDR2 is EKD. J lost 0 bases, V lost 3 bases, and 17 bases had no gene match. CDR3 length: 23 residues. Here the CDR3 reads CACDARYWGIQDGGSWDTRQMFF. CDR3 sequence (DNA): TGTGCCTGTGACGCGAGATACTGGGGGATACAAGACGGAGGCTCCTGGGACACCCGACAGATGTTTTTC.

This clone was counted only a few times. The protein recorded in TCRdb matches a much larger clone and deviates from this DNA's translation at residue 10, suggesting a read error; the protein here is obtained by translating the DNA. V gene TRDV2 combines with J gene TRDJ1; 8 bases are a match to TRDD3. V was pared by 5 bases and J by 6 bases, with 10 bases of the junction left unmatched. The CDR3 contains 14 residues. Germline CDR1 is GEAIGNYY and CDR2 is EKD. DNA of the CDR3: TGTGCCTGTGCTTTACTGGGGGTCCCCAATAAACTCATCTTT. Its protein product is CACALLGVPNKLIF.

Judged by abundance, this clone is medium-sized. This specimen includes other DNA sequences encoding the same CDR3. The V and J genes are TRDV1 and TRDJ1; D is perhaps TRDD3 (5 bases). V was shortened by 2 bases and J by 1 base, with 29 bases between the two germline ends. This CDR3 has 21 residues. The V gene's germline CDR1 is TSWWSYY and CDR2 QGS. The CDR3 reads CALGETRPTQPIRSGTDKLIF. The CDR3 coding sequence is TGTGCTCTTGGGGAAACCCGACCGACTCAACCCATACGGTCAGGCACCGATAAACTCATCTTT.

Turning to this clone: A far bigger clonotype differs at one base, so this is likely a read error. The sample holds other DNA sequences that translate to the same CDR3. The genes are TRDV2 and TRDJ1; D possibly corresponds to TRDD3 (6 bases). Germline CDR1 GEAIGNYY, CDR2 EKD. This CDR3 is 17 amino acids long. The CDR3 DNA sequence: TGTGCCTGTGACACCGCTTGGGGGTCCTCTTACACCGATAAACTGATCTTT. Amino acid sequence: CACDTAWGSSYTDKLIF.

A remark on this clone: TCRdb records a much larger clone's protein for this DNA, with a difference at residue 3 that likely arises from a read error; the protein given is the translation of the DNA. The rearrangement joins TRDV2 to TRDJ1; TRDD3 agrees at 9 bases. Germline loops: CDR1 GEAIGNYY, CDR2 EKD. This CDR3 comprises 14 residues. CDR3 in DNA: TGTGCCCGTGACCCCGTACTGGGGGACTCGAAACTCATCTTT. Translating it yields CARDPVLGDSKLIF.

On this clone itself: TCRdb's protein for this DNA is that of a much larger clone and differs from the translation at residue 13, likely a read error; the protein shown is the DNA translation. V usage is TRDV1 and J usage is TRDJ1; TRDD3 agrees at 12 bases. The CDR3 spans 24 residues. Per germline, CDR1 TSWWSYY and CDR2 QGS. The V gene end was trimmed by 0 bases and the J gene end by 1 base; junction bases not matched to a gene: 24. This CDR3 is CALGELGMFPSRCWGIRGTDKLIF. Here the CDR3 DNA reads TGTGCTCTTGGGGAACTAGGAATGTTTCCGTCTCGGTGCTGGGGGATACGCGGCACCGATAAACTCATCTTT.

This clone was seen a handful of times. The amino acid sequence in TCRdb belongs to a much larger clone and departs from this DNA's translation at residue 4, likely a sequencing read error; the sequence shown is translated from the DNA. The V call is TRDV2, the J call TRDJ1; no firm D call. This CDR3 spans 19 amino acids. From germline, CDR1 is GEAIGNYY and CDR2 EKD. V was cut by 5 bases and J by 0 bases, with 27 bases left in between. As DNA, the CDR3 is TGTGCCTGTGGCACGGTAACGAATGGTGTGGAGACGTACACCGATAAACTCATCTTT. Protein: CACGTVTNGVETYTDKLIF.

The table lists this clone with a few counts. TCRdb shows a much larger clone's protein in place of this DNA's translation, and the two differ at residue 17, likely through a read error; the protein shown is translated from the DNA. This chain joins TRDV1 and TRDJ1; tentatively, D is TRDD3 (5 bases). Germline V gives CDR1 TSWWSYY, CDR2 QGS. This CDR3 spans 19 amino acids. CDR3 sequence reads: CALGDFPGIAGYYTDKPIF. The CDR3 nucleotides are TGTGCTCTTGGGGATTTTCCGGGCATCGCTGGGTATTACACCGATAAACCCATCTTT.

This clone turned up a few times. The protein TCRdb gives is from a much larger clone and does not agree with this DNA's translation at residue 10, likely a read error; the protein shown here comes from the DNA. This rearrangement joins TRDV2 to TRDJ3; TRDD3 aligns across 10 bases. V lost 3 bases to trimming and J lost 0 bases; unmatched junction nucleotides: 19. Germline V CDR1 and CDR2: GEAIGNYY, EKD. This CDR3 has 23 amino acids. The DNA for the CDR3 is TGTGCCTGTGACGCGGGATACTGGGGGATGCAAGACGGAGGCTCCTGGGACACCCGACAGATGTTTTTC. This translates into CACDAGYWGMQDGGSWDTRQMFF.

This clone was seen a handful of times. V usage is TRDV2 and J usage is TRDJ1; 13 positions agree with TRDD3. Trimming at V came to 1 base and at J to 0 bases, leaving 10 bases not matched to a gene. Germline V CDR1 and CDR2: GEAIGNYY, EKD. This CDR3 is built from 19 residues. CDR3 bases: TGTGCCTGTGACACTTTGAAACTGGGGGATACGGGGTACACCGATAAACTCATCTTT. This codes for CACDTLKLGDTGYTDKLIF.

Relative to its sample, this clone is medium-sized. This sequence is one base from a far larger clone and is likely a read error. Other nucleotide sequences in the sample specify the same CDR3. The chain employs TRDV1 and TRDJ1; 8 bases align to TRDD3. This CDR3 spans 21 amino acids. Germline loops: CDR1 TSWWSYY, CDR2 QGS. The DNA of the CDR3 is TGTGCTCTTGGGGAACTACTCTCGTACGTTGGGGGGATAAGGTACACCGATAAACTCATCTTC. Protein: CALGELLSYVGGIRYTDKLIF.

This clone was seen a few times. This DNA translates differently at residue 17 from the TCRdb protein, which is that of a much larger clone; a read error is likely, and the protein shown is the DNA's own translation. This rearrangement joins TRDV2 to TRDJ3; 9 bases line up with TRDD3. From germline, CDR1 is GEAIGNYY and CDR2 EKD. CDR3 length: 19 residues. As DNA, the CDR3 is TGTGCCTGTGACCGTACTGGGGGACCGAGCTCCTGGGACACCCGACAGACGTTTTTC. Residues: CACDRTGGPSSWDTRQTFF.

Within the sample, this clone is medium-sized. It is likely a read error: a sequence one base away is far more abundant. The genes are TRDV2 and TRDJ1, with 8 bases aligning to TRDD3. Germline CDR1 is GEAIGNYY and CDR2 is EKD. The CDR3 is made up of 15 amino acids. CDR3 in amino acids: CACDTLLGDTDKPIF. The CDR3 bases are TGTGCCTGTGACACTCTCCTGGGGGACACCGATAAACCCATCTTT.

Only a few counts were recorded for this clone. With a far larger clone one base away, a read error is the likely cause. Other DNA sequences in the sample encode the same CDR3. The chain carries TRDV2 and TRDJ1; 9 bases agree with TRDD3. Per the germline V gene, CDR1 is GEAIGNYY and CDR2 is EKD. CDR3 length: 15 residues. V lost 7 bases and J lost 2; bases outside the gene matches: 10. The CDR3 here is CACMALGDSTDKLIF. DNA of the CDR3: TGTGCCTGCATGGCCTTGGGGGATAGTACCGATAAACTCATCTTT.

In regard to this clone: Given a far larger clone just one base away, this is likely a sequencing read error. Other DNA sequences from this sample encode an identical CDR3 as well. The rearrangement uses TRDV2 and TRDJ1, with a possible D match to TRDD2 (5 bases). V was cut by 0 bases and J by 0 bases, with 19 bases left in between. Germline V gene data show CDR1 as GEAIGNYY and CDR2 as EKD. This CDR3 is 18 amino acids long. The DNA of the CDR3 is TGTGCCTGTGACACCGTCTCTTCCGGAGGGTTTTACACCGATAAACTCATCTTT. It encodes CACDTVSSGGFYTDKLIF.

On this clone itself: A far larger clone lies a single base away; this is likely a read error. Other nucleotide sequences in the sample specify the same CDR3. The genes are TRDV2 and TRDJ1; D remains unclear. Germline lookup yields CDR1 GEAIGNYY and CDR2 EKD. The ends were cut back, 6 bases at V and 4 bases at J, with 20 bases in the middle. The CDR3 contains 15 residues. CDR3 nucleotide sequence: TGTGCCTGTATCCTTGTACCCGGCGAGGACGATAAACTCATCTTT. Its protein is CACILVPGEDDKLIF.

About this clone itself: This DNA's translation and the protein TCRdb lists, from a much larger clone, do not match at residue 10, likely due to a read error; the protein shown is translated from the DNA. The gene calls are TRDV3 and TRDJ1; TRDD3 is a possible D gene (6 bases). The CDR3 totals 19 residues. The germline V gene has CDR1 TVYSNPD and CDR2 GDNSRS (reference sequence). V lost 2 bases to trimming and J lost 1 base, with 29 bases between them. The CDR3 protein is CAFHSYSSWEIRGTDKLIF. For the CDR3, the DNA is TGTGCCTTTCACTCCTATTCCTCGTGGGAGATACGAGGCACCGATAAACTCATCTTT.

This clone showed up just a few times. The amino acid sequence in TCRdb belongs to a much larger clone and departs from this DNA's translation at residue 12, likely a sequencing read error; the sequence shown is translated from the DNA. The gene calls are TRDV2 and TRDJ1, with D possibly being TRDD3 (6 bases). This CDR3 comprises 16 residues. Germline values: CDR1 GEAIGNYY, CDR2 EKD. For the CDR3, the DNA is TGTGCCTGTGACCATCTTGGGGGGCCGTACACCAATAAACTCATCTTT. Translation gives CACDHLGGPYTNKLIF.

In regard to this clone: A far more abundant clone sits one base away, making this likely a read error. The same CDR3 is also encoded by other DNA sequences in this sample. The chain has TRDV1 and TRDJ1, with 13 positions matching TRDD3. J lost 2 bases, V lost 5 bases, and 17 bases had no gene match. The CDR3 contains 20 residues. Germline V gives CDR1 TSWWSYY, CDR2 QGS. CDR3 DNA sequence: TGTGCTCTTGGGTTCGTAACCTACTGGGGGATACGAGGGCGGACCGATAAACTCATCTTT. It yields the protein CALGFVTYWGIRGRTDKLIF.

Remarks on this clone: The protein TCRdb gives is from a much larger clone and does not agree with this DNA's translation at residue 17, likely a read error; the protein shown here comes from the DNA. V usage is TRDV1 and J usage is TRDJ1; 8 bases are shared with TRDD3. Germline assignment: CDR1 TSWWSYY and CDR2 QGS. Trimming cost V 2 bases and J 4 bases; bases outside gene matches: 30. This CDR3 spans 23 amino acids. The CDR3 here is CALGEWRPCGWGIPEGGIDKLIF. CDR3 nucleotide sequence: TGTGCTCTTGGGGAATGGCGTCCTTGTGGGTGGGGGATCCCCGAGGGCGGCATCGATAAACTCATCTTT.

With regard to this clone: TCRdb assigns this DNA the protein of a much larger clone, which departs from its translation at residue 15; this likely reflects a read error, and the protein shown comes from translating the DNA. The gene calls are TRDV2 and TRDJ1; D uncertain. This CDR3 spans 19 amino acids. Germline assignment: CDR1 GEAIGNYY and CDR2 EKD. The CDR3 sequence is CACDTVTNGVETYTYKLIF. Here the CDR3 DNA reads TGTGCCTGTGACACGGTAACGAATGGTGTGGAGACGTACACCTATAAACTCATCTTT.

As regards this clone: This DNA's translation and the protein TCRdb lists, from a much larger clone, do not match at residue 16, likely due to a read error; the protein shown is translated from the DNA. This sequence joins TRDV2 and TRDJ1; 13 nucleotides align to TRDD3. Per germline, CDR1 GEAIGNYY and CDR2 EKD. The CDR3 sequence is 19 residues long. The CDR3 nucleotides read TGTGCCTGTGACACGAGCTTCACTGGGGGATACGCGCACTTCGATAGACTCATCTTT. It yields the protein CACDTSFTGGYAHFDRLIF.

A few counts support this clone. Given a far larger clone just one base away, this is likely a sequencing read error. The sample contains more than one DNA sequence encoding this CDR3. The chain combines TRDV3 with TRDJ1, with TRDD3 matching 10 bases. The germline gives CDR1 TVYSNPD, CDR2 GDNSRS (reference sequence). There are 15 residues in the CDR3. CDR3 in amino acids: CAFPILGDLADKLIF. DNA for the CDR3: TGTGCCTTTCCTATACTGGGGGATCTGGCCGATAAACTCATCTTC. The complete variable domain, with remaining parts taken from reference TRDV3 and TRDJ1, reads CDKVTQSSPDQTVASGSEVVLLCTYDTVYSNPDLFWYRIRPDYSFQFVFYGDNSRSEGADFTQGRFSVKHILTQKAFHLVISPVRTEDSATYYCAFPILGDLADKLIFGKGTRVTVEP.

A note on this clone: TCRdb's entry gives the protein of a much larger clone, which mismatches this DNA's translation at residue 6, likely from a read error; the protein reported here is translated from the DNA. The V gene is TRDV2, the J gene TRDJ1; 8 nucleotides line up with TRDD3. Germline loops: CDR1 GEAIGNYY, CDR2 EKD. Trimming took 0 bases from V and 0 from J; bases not matched to a gene: 17. This CDR3 comprises 20 residues. DNA of the CDR3: TGTGCCTGTGACACCCACCGTTCCTGGGGGACCGAATTGTACACCGATAAACTCATCTTT. Translated: CACDTHRSWGTELYTDKLIF.

In the case of this clone: A far larger clone is one base from this, pointing to a likely read error. Additional DNA sequences in this sample encode the identical CDR3. This chain connects TRDV2 to TRDJ1, with 8 bases aligning to TRDD3. Looked up from germline, CDR1 is GEAIGNYY and CDR2 is EKD. V lost 0 bases to trimming and J lost 5 bases; unmatched junction nucleotides: 4. This CDR3 region has 14 residues. The CDR3 loop reads CACDTILGADKLIF. The CDR3 DNA follows: TGTGCCTGTGACACCATACTGGGGGCTGATAAACTCATCTTT.

This clone was picked up a small number of times. The protein given by TCRdb reflects a much larger clone and differs at residue 8 from this DNA's translation, likely from a read error; the protein shown is the DNA's translation. This chain uses TRDV1 with TRDJ1, with a tentative D call TRDD3 (5 bases). The CDR3 loop spans 15 amino acids. Germline V CDR1 and CDR2: TSWWSYY, QGS. V shed 5 bases and J shed 0 bases, with 13 bases lying between them. The CDR3 region is CALGPPGAHTDKLIF. Here the CDR3 DNA reads TGTGCTCTTGGGCCCCCGGGGGCCCACACCGATAAACTCATCTTT.

This clone was seen a handful of times. The likely explanation is a read error, given a far larger clone one base away. The same CDR3 also results from other DNA sequences found in this sample. J is TRDJ1 and V is TRDV1; weak D call: TRDD3 (6 bases). The length of the CDR3 is 24 residues. Germline V CDR1 and CDR2: TSWWSYY, QGS. The ends were cut back, 2 bases at V and 1 base at J, with 38 bases in the middle. CDR3 nucleotide sequence: TGTGCTCTTGGGGAATTGGCTCGCCCTACGAGGCCTTTACTGGGCCTTAAGTCCACCGATAAACTCATCTTT. Translation: CALGELARPTRPLLGLKSTDKLIF.

This clone is classed as medium-sized. A read error is likely here: a far larger clone is one base away. V and J are TRDV2 and TRDJ1; 10 nucleotides align to TRDD3. Germline CDR1 GEAIGNYY, CDR2 EKD. This CDR3 has 18 residues. The CDR3 spells CARDTLGDTGARADKLIF. The CDR3 DNA sequence: TGTGCCCGTGACACCTTGGGGGATACAGGAGCGAGGGCCGATAAACTCATCTTT.

Notes on this clone: The likely explanation is a read error, given a far larger clone one base away. Additional DNA sequences in this sample encode the identical CDR3. V usage is TRDV2 and J usage is TRDJ1, with 10 bases identical to TRDD3. The CDR3 length is 17 residues. The germline V gene has CDR1 GEAIGNYY and CDR2 EKD. CDR3 amino acids: CACDTLGDPAYTDKLIF. In DNA, the CDR3 is TGTGCATGTGACACACTGGGGGATCCAGCGTACACCGATAAACTCATCTTT.